This T cell receptor beta chain was identified during a study of T cell responses to AZD1222 COVID-19 vaccine. Study-wide findings and caveats: Researchers report vaccine-associated CD4 TCRs spanning spike, with dominance at 160-218 and 743-854. The repertoires were collected only after the peak T cell response. At study baseline, merely a handful of AZD1222 recipients were seropositive. Targeting of unmutated variant regions was reportedly seen in nearly half of spike-specific TCRs.

Trimming cost V 4 bases and J 7 bases, with 22 bases left between them. This CDR3 has 17 residues. Germline loops: CDR1 MDHEN, CDR2 SYDVKM. Sequencing was performed with immunoSEQ multiplex PCR; in TCRdb, only in-frame clones are kept and a portion is missing. The repertoire holds around 120,000 clones, around nine tenths seen once, with 8% to 10% in the top ten. Concerning this clone itself: The antigen remains undetermined.

The chain links TRBV28 to TRBJ1-4; no firm D call. The receptor comes from an adult in good health. The starting material was peripheral blood, obtained on day 0 of AZD1222 vaccination. The CDR3, as DNA: TGTGCCAGCAGTTCGGACCCATCCCTAATAGGTATTGAAAAACTGTTTTTT. Protein product: CASSSDPSLIGIEKLFF.